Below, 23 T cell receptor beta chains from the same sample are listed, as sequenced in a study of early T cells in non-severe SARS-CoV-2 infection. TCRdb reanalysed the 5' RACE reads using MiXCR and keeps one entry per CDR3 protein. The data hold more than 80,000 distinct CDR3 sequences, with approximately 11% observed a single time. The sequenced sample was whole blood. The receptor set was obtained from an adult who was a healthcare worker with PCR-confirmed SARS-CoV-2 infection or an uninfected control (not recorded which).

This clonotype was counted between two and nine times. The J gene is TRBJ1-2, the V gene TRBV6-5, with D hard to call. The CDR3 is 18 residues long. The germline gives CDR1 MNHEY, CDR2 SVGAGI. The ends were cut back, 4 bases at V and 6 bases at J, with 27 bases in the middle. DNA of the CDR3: TGTGCCAGCAGTTGGGCCCGAGACTCCAACCCCACTACTAATGGCTACACCTTC. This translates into CASSWARDSNPTTNGYTF.

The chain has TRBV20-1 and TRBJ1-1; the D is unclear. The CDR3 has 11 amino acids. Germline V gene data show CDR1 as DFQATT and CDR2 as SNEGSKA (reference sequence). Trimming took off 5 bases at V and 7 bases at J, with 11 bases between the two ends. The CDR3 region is CSAYRDLEAFF. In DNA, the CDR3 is TGCAGTGCTTACCGGGATCTTGAAGCTTTCTTT.

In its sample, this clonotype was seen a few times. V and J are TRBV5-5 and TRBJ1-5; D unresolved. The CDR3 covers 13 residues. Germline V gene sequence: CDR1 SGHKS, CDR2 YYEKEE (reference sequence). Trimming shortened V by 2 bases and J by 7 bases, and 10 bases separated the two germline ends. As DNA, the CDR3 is TGTGCCAGCAGCTTAGGAGGGCCCCAGCCCCAGCATTTT. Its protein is CASSLGGPQPQHF.

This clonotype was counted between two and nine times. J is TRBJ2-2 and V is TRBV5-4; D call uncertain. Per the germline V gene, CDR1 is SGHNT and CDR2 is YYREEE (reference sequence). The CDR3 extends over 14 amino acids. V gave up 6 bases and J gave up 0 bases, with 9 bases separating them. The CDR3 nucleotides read TGTGCCAGCACCTTAGGCGCGAACACCGGGGAGCTGTTTTTT. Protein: CASTLGANTGELFF.

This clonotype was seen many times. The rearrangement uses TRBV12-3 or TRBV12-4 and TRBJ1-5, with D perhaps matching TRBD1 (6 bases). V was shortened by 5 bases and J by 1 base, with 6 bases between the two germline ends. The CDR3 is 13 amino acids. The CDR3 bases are TGTGCCAGCAGTGGACAGAGCAATCAGCCCCAGCATTTT. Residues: CASSGQSNQPQHF.

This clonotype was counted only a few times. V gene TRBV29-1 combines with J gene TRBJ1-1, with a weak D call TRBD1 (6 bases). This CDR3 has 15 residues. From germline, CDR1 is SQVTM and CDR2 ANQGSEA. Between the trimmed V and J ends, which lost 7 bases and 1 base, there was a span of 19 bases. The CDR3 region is CSALPLGGQNTEAFF. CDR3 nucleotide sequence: TGCAGCGCCCTCCCTTTGGGGGGGCAGAACACTGAAGCTTTCTTT.

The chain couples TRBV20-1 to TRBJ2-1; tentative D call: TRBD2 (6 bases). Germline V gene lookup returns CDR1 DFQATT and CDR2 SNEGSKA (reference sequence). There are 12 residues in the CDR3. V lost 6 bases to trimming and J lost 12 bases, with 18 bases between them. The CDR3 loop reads CSAEGRGGRQFF. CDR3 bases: TGCAGTGCGGAGGGGCGTGGCGGAAGGCAGTTCTTC.

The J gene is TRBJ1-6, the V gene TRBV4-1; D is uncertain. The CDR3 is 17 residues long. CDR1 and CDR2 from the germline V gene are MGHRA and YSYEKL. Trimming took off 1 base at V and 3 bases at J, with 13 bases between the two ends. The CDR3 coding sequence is TGCGCCAGCAGCCAAGGAGCCCCCGGCAGCTATAATTCACCCCTCCACTTT. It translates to CASSQGAPGSYNSPLHF.

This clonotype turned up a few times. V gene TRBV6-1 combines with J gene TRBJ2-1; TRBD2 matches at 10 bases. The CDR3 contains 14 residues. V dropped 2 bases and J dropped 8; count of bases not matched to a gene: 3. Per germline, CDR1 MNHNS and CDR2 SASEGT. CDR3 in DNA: TGTGCCAGCAGTGAACTAGCGGGGGACGATGAGCAGTTCTTC. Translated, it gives CASSELAGDDEQFF.

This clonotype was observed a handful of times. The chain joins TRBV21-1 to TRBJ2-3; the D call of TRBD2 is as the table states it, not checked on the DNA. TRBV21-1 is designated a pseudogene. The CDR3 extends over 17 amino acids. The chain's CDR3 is CASSNRLAGSGTDTQYF. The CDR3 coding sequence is TGTGCCAGCAGCAACCGACTAGCGGGTTCCGGCACAGATACGCAGTATTTT.

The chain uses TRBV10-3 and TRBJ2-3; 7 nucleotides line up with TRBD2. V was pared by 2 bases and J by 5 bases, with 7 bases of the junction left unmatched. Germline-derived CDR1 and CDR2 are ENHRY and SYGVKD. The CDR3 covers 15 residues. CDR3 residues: CAISEGLEFVDTQYF. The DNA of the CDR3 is TGTGCCATCAGTGAGGGACTAGAGTTTGTAGATACGCAGTATTTT.

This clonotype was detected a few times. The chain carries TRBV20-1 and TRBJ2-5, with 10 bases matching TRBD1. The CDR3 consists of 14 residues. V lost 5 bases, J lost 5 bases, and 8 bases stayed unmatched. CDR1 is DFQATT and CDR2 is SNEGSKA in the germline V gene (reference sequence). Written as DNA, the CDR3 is TGCAGTGCTTACGTGGGACAGGGGAGGGAGACCCAGTACTTC. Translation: CSAYVGQGRETQYF.

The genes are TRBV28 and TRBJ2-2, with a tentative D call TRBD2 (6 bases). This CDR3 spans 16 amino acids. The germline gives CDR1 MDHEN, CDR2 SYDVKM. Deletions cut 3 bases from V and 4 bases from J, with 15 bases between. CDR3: CASSFDGSGVTGELFF. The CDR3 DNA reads TGTGCCAGCAGTTTTGACGGGAGCGGTGTCACCGGGGAGCTGTTTTTT.

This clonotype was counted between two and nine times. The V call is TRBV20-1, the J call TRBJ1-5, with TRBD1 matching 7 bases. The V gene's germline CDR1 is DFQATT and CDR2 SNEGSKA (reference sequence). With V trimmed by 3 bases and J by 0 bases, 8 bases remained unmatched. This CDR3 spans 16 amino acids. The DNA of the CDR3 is TGCAGTGCTAGGGGATGGGACAGTTATAGCAATCAGCCCCAGCATTTT. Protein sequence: CSARGWDSYSNQPQHF.

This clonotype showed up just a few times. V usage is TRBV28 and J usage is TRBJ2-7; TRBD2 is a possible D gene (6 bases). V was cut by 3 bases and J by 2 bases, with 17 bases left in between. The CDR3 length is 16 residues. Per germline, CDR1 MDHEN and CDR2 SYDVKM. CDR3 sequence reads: CASSFGYSGAAYEQYF. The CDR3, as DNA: TGTGCCAGCAGTTTTGGTTATTCGGGAGCGGCCTACGAGCAGTACTTC.

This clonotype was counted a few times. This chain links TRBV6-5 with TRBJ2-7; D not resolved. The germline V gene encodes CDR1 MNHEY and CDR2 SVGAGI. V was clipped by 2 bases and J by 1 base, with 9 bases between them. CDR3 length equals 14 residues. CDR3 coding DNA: TGTGCCAGCAGTTACAGTCTCCAGTCCTACGAGCAGTACTTC. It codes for CASSYSLQSYEQYF.

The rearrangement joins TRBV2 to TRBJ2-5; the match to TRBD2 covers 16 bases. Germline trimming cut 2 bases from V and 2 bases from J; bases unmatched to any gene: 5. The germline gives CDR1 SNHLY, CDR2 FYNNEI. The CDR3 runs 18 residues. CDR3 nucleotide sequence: TGTGCCAGCAGTGAAACCCCGGGACTAGCGGGGGGGCAAGAGACCCAGTACTTC. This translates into CASSETPGLAGGQETQYF. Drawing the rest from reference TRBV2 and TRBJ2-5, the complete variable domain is EPEVTQTPSHQVTQMGQEVILRCVPISNHLYFYWYRQILGQKVEFLVSFYNNEISEKSEIFDDQFSVERPDGSNFTLKIRSTKLEDSAMYFCASSETPGLAGGQETQYFGPGTRLLVL.

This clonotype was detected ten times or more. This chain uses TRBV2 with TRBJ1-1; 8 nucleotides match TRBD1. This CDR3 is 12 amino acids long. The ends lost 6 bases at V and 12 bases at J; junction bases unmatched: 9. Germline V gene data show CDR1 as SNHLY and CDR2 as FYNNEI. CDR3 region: CASRLDRGTTFF. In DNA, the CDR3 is TGTGCCAGCAGACTTGACAGGGGTACGACTTTCTTT.

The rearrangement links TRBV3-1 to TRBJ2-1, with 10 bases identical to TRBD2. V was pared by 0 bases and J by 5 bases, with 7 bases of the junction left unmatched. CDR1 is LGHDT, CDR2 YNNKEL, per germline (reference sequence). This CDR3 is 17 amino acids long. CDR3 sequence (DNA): TGTGCCAGCAGCCAAGAGGTAAAACTAGCGGGGAACAATGAGCAGTTCTTC. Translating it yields CASSQEVKLAGNNEQFF.

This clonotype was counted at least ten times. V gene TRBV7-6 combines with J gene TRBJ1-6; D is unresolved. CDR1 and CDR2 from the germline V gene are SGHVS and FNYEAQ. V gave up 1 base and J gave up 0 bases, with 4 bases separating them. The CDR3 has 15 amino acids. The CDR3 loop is CASSLGSSYNSPLHF. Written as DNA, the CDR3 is TGTGCCAGCAGCTTAGGGAGCTCCTATAATTCACCCCTCCACTTT.

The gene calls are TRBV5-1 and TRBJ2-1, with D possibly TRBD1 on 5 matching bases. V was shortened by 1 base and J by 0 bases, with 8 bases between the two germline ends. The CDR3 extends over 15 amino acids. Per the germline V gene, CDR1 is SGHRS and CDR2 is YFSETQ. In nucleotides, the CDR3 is TGCGCCAGCAGCTTGCAGGGTGGCTCCTACAATGAGCAGTTCTTC. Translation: CASSLQGGSYNEQFF.

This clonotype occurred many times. The DNA of the CDR3 is TGTGCCAGCAGCTTAGCGGTAGCGGGACTGGGTGAGCAGTTCTTC. It encodes CASSLAVAGLGEQFF. The rearrangement links TRBV11-1 to TRBJ2-1; TRBD2 aligns across 8 bases. Germline trimming cut 0 bases from V and 9 bases from J; bases unmatched to any gene: 7. The V gene's germline CDR1 is SGHAT and CDR2 FQDESV (reference sequence). This CDR3 has 15 residues.

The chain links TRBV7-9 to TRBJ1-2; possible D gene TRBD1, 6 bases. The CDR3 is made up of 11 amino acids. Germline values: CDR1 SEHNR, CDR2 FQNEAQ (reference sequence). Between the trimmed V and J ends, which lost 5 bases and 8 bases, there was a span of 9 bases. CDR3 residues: CASSPQGGYTF. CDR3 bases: TGTGCCAGCAGCCCCCAGGGGGGCTACACCTTC.